This T cell receptor (beta chain) emerged from a study of siplizumab effects on memory and regulatory T cells. Generated by immunoSEQ multiplex PCR, the TCRdb table keeps only in-frame clones and is missing some. The sample has about 63,000 clones; around four fifths are singletons. The CDR3 contains 15 residues. Trimming pared 0 bases from V and 5 bases from J, leaving 12 bases between. Germline values: CDR1 SGHNT, CDR2 YYREEE (reference sequence). The sequence came from a human donor in good health. Sequencing used memory CD4+ T cells sorted from blood. V gene TRBV5-4 combines with J gene TRBJ2-1; no firm D call. DNA of the CDR3: TGTGCCAGCAGCTTGGCCCCTAGAACCGACAATGAGCAGTTCTTC. Translated: CASSLAPRTDNEQFF.